The clone carrying this T cell receptor (beta chain) was detected a few times. The PCR ran on 60 Vbeta and 13 Jbeta primers. Sequencing was performed with immunoSEQ multiplex PCR; in TCRdb, only in-frame clones are kept and a portion is missing. The sample yields some 130,000 clones, around four fifths seen once. This specimen belongs to a study of cytomegalovirus exposure and HLA in healthy donors. Source material: PBMCs. This receptor was obtained from a male donor in good health and CMV-seronegative.

The CDR3 coding sequence is TGTGCCAGCAGTGACTCAGGGTTAAGTGAAAAACTGTTTTTT. Translating gives CASSDSGLSEKLFF. This sequence joins TRBV2 and TRBJ1-4, with D possibly being TRBD1 (5 bases). Per germline, CDR1 SNHLY and CDR2 FYNNEI. V was trimmed by 3 bases and J by 7 bases, leaving 12 bases between them. The CDR3 is made up of 14 amino acids.